This T cell receptor beta chain was observed in a study of CXCR3-negative and CXCR3-positive naive CD8 T cells (dated 2019 in TCRdb). Concerning the study at large: In total, 130 million to 150 million TRB reads were obtained, which works out to roughly 1.5 +/- 0.3 million reads per library. Diversity and physicochemical repertoire analyses were performed on about eleven donors pooled from two independent experiments. The TRBV-TRBJ cluster analysis covered naive subsets from several donors and memory cells from 3 donors.

Reads for this sample came from a NextSeq 550. The Human TCR Profiling Kit (MiLaboratory) was used to prepare UMI-labeled 5' RACE TRB cDNA libraries. cDNA synthesis used the entire amount of extracted RNA, and PCR amplification then used the entire amount of cDNA produced. Libraries were prepared in parallel with an identical number of PCR cycles. The authors' pipeline ran thus. With a minimum of two reads required per UMI, MIGEC and MiXCR pulled out about 50,000 +/- 10,000 unique UMI-labeled TRB cDNA molecules from each library. Each library averaged about 40,000 +/- 10,000 functional in-frame TRB CDR3 nucleotide clonotypes without stop codons. After each sample was downsampled to 5000 UMI-labeled TRB molecules, VDJtools was used to calculate diversity metrics such as normalized Shannon-Wiener and Chao1. VDJtools was used to calculate clonotype-size-weighted physicochemical properties of the central five CDR3 residues, namely interaction energy, strength, volume and Kidera factor 4. Once TCRdb had reprocessed the reads, it stored one entry per CDR3 protein sequence and supplied no DNA. The V and J calls reflect TCRdb's pipeline rather than the authors' work. The sample table records tens of thousands of distinct CDR3 sequences. Almost 0.55% of the sample belongs to the ten largest clones.

For every CD8+ T cell subset, approximately 330,000 cells were flow-sorted straight into RLT lysis buffer, and each subset was sorted in triplicate. To exclude memory contaminants, naive CD8+ T cells were stringently defined as CD45RO-CCR7+CD27+CD95-. Using standard density gradient centrifugation, peripheral blood mononuclear cells were isolated from buffy coats. A FACSAria III was used to flow-sort naive CD8+ T cells into CXCR3-negative and CXCR3-positive populations. Total RNA was extracted from sorted cells with an RNeasy Mini Kit. From cysteine to phenylalanine, the CDR3 is 16 amino acids long. No DNA is recorded. As encoded in the germline V gene, CDR1 is LGHNA while CDR2 is YNFKEQ. The paper's findings and limits, for the study overall: Freshly isolated PBMCs were used for most assays because CXCR3 expression went down partially after cryopreservation. Similar TRBV-TRBJ usage was shown by naive CXCR3-negative and CXCR3-positive cells from the same donor, whereas distinct patterns were shown by memory cells. Repertoire diversity was comparably high in both naive subsets but much lower in memory CD8+ T cells. TRB CDR3s from CXCR3-positive naive cells showed higher hydrophobicity (lower Kidera factor 4), lower energy, and higher strength and volume indices than CXCR3-negative naive cells. Because surface CD5, which is linked to self-reactivity in mice, was comparable between the naive subsets, TCR interaction strength was also inferred from TRB CDR3 physicochemical properties.

Concerning this clonotype itself: Its antigen is currently not known.

The V and J segments used are TRBV4-2 and TRBJ2-5; absent DNA, TCRdb's TRBD2 call cannot be checked. The sample comprised naive CXCR3+ CD8+ T cells from blood. This specimen's cell subset or site label, interpreted: CD45RO-CCR7+CD27+CD95- naive CD8+ T cells expressing CXCR3 (TNR3+). The receptor comes from a human donor in good health. Some clones in this sample may be carry-over from other donors' samples. The CDR3 has the sequence CASSQESGGAGETQYF.